One and the same sample provided the 4 T cell receptor beta chains below, sequenced in a study of shared clonotypes between healthy human individuals. Libraries were prepared by immunoSEQ multiplex PCR; TCRdb keeps only in-frame clonotypes and omits some of them. The repertoire holds around 510,000 clones, about 96% seen once, with about 0.064% in the top ten. The sample consisted of naive CD4+ T cells sorted from blood. Regarding subset: CD45RA+ positively selected. Receptors were obtained from a woman aged 30 to 39 in good health.

CDR3 in DNA: TGTGCCAGTAAAGATGCCCCCCCTGGGGCCGCGGGAGTATCAGATACGCAGTATTTT. Its translation: CASKDAPPGAAGVSDTQYF. V gene TRBV19 combines with J gene TRBJ2-3; 7 bases line up with TRBD2. After removal of 7 bases from V and 4 bases from J, the junction contained 23 bases not matched to a gene. Per the germline V gene, CDR1 is LNHDA and CDR2 is SQIVND (reference sequence). The CDR3 covers 19 residues.

About this clone itself: The same CDR3 also results from other DNA sequences found in this sample. CDR3 sequence (DNA): TGTGCCAGTACCCGGACAGGGGCGGCAACTAATGAAAAACTGTTTTTT. Translation gives CASTRTGAATNEKLFF. The V call is TRBV19, the J call TRBJ1-4, with TRBD1 matching over 9 bases. The CDR3 totals 16 residues. The ends lost 7 bases at V and 0 bases at J; junction bases unmatched: 6. From germline, CDR1 is LNHDA and CDR2 SQIVND (reference sequence).

The rearrangement joins TRBV11-3 to TRBJ2-3; the match to TRBD1 covers 7 bases. The CDR3 runs to 16 residues. Trimming took 1 base from V and 0 from J; bases not matched to a gene: 4. The germline CDR1 and CDR2 sequences are SGHNT and YENEEA. The CDR3 sequence is CASSLGETGSTDTQYF. The CDR3 nucleotides read TGTGCCAGCAGCTTAGGGGAGACAGGGAGCACAGATACGCAGTATTTT.

The rearrangement joins TRBV29-1 to TRBJ1-6; the D is unclear. The CDR3 totals 14 residues. CDR1 is SQVTM and CDR2 is ANQGSEA in the germline V gene. The germline V and J ends were trimmed by 7 bases and 6 bases, with 16 bases remaining between them. This chain's CDR3 is CSAIFRDSNSPLHF. CDR3 in DNA: TGCAGCGCAATATTCCGGGATTCTAATTCACCCCTCCACTTT.